This T cell receptor beta chain emerged from a study of control samples from healthy donors and cancer patients. V lost 4 bases, J lost 12 bases, and 18 bases lay in between. In germline, CDR1 is LNHDA, CDR2 SQIVND (reference sequence). CDR3 length equals 14 residues. Sequenced by immunoSEQ multiplex PCR; TCRdb stores in-frame clones only, minus some. The table lists 190,000 or so clones, over 85% of them singletons, with over 1.1% in the top ten. This sequence joins TRBV19 and TRBJ1-4, with TRBD1 as a possible D gene (6 bases). The clonotype originates from a man aged 18 to 29 in good health. The sequenced sample was blood. The CDR3: CASSTNTQGIELFF. In DNA form, the CDR3 reads TGTGCCAGTAGTACAAATACCCAGGGGATTGAACTGTTTTTT.